The 23 T cell receptor beta chains below all came from one sample that was sequenced in a study of T cell repertoires in cytomegalovirus infection. TCRdb recomputed calls from the reads with MiXCR, one row per CDR3 protein. The sample consists of some 270,000 distinct CDR3 sequences, more than 15% of them appearing once. The material sequenced was CD8+ T cells from PBMCs. These receptors all come from a human donor in good health (CMV status not recorded). Some clones in this sample may be carry-over from other donors' samples.

This clonotype was seen a handful of times. J is TRBJ2-1 and V is TRBV5-1, with TRBD2 matching 8 bases. There are 16 residues in the CDR3. V lost 5 bases, J lost 0 bases, and 7 bases stayed unmatched. Germline lookup yields CDR1 SGHRS and CDR2 YFSETQ. The CDR3 spells CASRDAGGPSYNEQFF. The CDR3 bases are TGCGCCAGCAGGGACGCGGGAGGCCCCTCCTACAATGAGCAGTTCTTC.

The CDR3 DNA sequence: TGTGCCAGCAGCCGACCGCGGACTGAAGCTTTCTTT. Translating it yields CASSRPRTEAFF. This rearrangement joins TRBV13 to TRBJ1-1; D is ambiguous. V gave up 5 bases and J gave up 5 bases, with 9 bases separating them. The CDR3 is 12 amino acids. Germline V CDR1 and CDR2: PRHDT, FYEKMQ (reference sequence).

This rearrangement joins TRBV2 to TRBJ1-5; D remains ambiguous. CDR1 and CDR2 from the germline V gene are SNHLY and FYNNEI. CDR3 length equals 13 residues. Trimming removed 6 bases from V and 6 bases from J, with 12 bases in between. CDR3 bases: TGTGCCAGCAGCCCCCTATTCGGTCAGCCCCAGCATTTT. This gives the protein CASSPLFGQPQHF.

This clonotype was observed a handful of times. The genes are TRBV4-1 and TRBJ2-7; D gene ambiguous. Trimming shortened V by 3 bases and J by 3 bases, and 12 bases separated the two germline ends. The V gene's germline CDR1 is MGHRA and CDR2 YSYEKL. The CDR3 consists of 14 residues. Here the CDR3 reads CASSHTGVSYEQYF. In DNA form, the CDR3 reads TGCGCCAGCAGCCATACTGGGGTTAGCTACGAGCAGTACTTC.

The chain carries TRBV11-2 and TRBJ2-7, with D unclear. The germline V gene encodes CDR1 SGHAT and CDR2 FQNNGV. This CDR3 comprises 15 residues. Trimming took 1 base from V and 2 from J, leaving 12 bases between them. CDR3: CASSLAGPEAYEQYF. The CDR3, as DNA: TGTGCCAGCAGCTTAGCAGGACCCGAAGCCTACGAGCAGTACTTC.

In its sample, this clonotype was seen many times. DNA for the CDR3: TGTGCCAGCAGCCCCGTCCCTTGGGAGCAGTTCTTC. Protein: CASSPVPWEQFF. The chain combines TRBV7-2 with TRBJ2-1; D unresolved. The CDR3 runs 12 residues. With 5 bases removed from V and 10 bases from J, the gap between germline ends came to 12 bases. Germline V lookup: CDR1 SGHTA, CDR2 FQGNSA.

This clonotype was found many times. The genes are TRBV12-3 or TRBV12-4 and TRBJ2-2, with D possibly being TRBD1 or TRBD2 (5 bases each). The CDR3 sequence is 18 residues long. Deletions cut 5 bases from V and 1 base from J, with 20 bases between. CDR3 protein: CASSRFPGVGGNTGELFF. The CDR3, as DNA: TGTGCCAGCAGTCGTTTTCCCGGAGTTGGGGGGAACACCGGGGAGCTGTTTTTT.

CDR3 amino acids: CSARDTSFGTVQETQYF. The CDR3, as DNA: TGCAGTGCTAGAGATACTTCTTTCGGGACAGTCCAAGAGACCCAGTACTTC. V is TRBV20-1 and J is TRBJ2-5; 7 bases are shared with TRBD1. The CDR3 consists of 17 residues. Germline loops: CDR1 DFQATT, CDR2 SNEGSKA (reference sequence). V shed 0 bases and J 1 base; nucleotides not matched to a gene: 11.

The chain employs TRBV5-6 and TRBJ2-6; tentative D call: TRBD2 (5 bases). The CDR3 is 17 residues long. Germline V gives CDR1 SGHDT, CDR2 YYEEEE. Trimming removed 0 bases at V and 3 bases at J, with 13 bases between. The CDR3: CASSLDLGGHGANVLTF. For the CDR3, the DNA is TGTGCCAGCAGCTTGGATCTCGGAGGTCATGGGGCCAACGTCCTGACTTTC.

This clonotype showed up just a few times. The chain couples TRBV7-9 to TRBJ1-1; 9 nucleotides agree with TRBD1. Germline V gene lookup returns CDR1 SEHNR and CDR2 FQNEAQ (reference sequence). With 4 bases clipped from V and 6 bases from J, the junction kept 12 bases outside the gene matches. The CDR3 spans 16 residues. CDR3 loop: CASSSTGGLRRAEAFF. CDR3 DNA: TGTGCCAGCAGCTCGACAGGGGGTCTTAGGCGGGCTGAAGCTTTCTTT.

This clonotype was recorded many times. J is TRBJ2-7 and V is TRBV25-1, with 8 bases that match TRBD1. Germline CDR1 is MGHDK and CDR2 is SYGVNS. With 3 bases clipped from V and 6 bases from J, the junction kept 7 bases outside the gene matches. The CDR3 has 14 residues. The chain's CDR3 is CASSDPWTGPEQYF. The CDR3 nucleotides read TGTGCCAGCAGTGACCCCTGGACAGGGCCCGAGCAGTACTTC.

The genes are TRBV27 and TRBJ1-1; D is uncertain. The CDR3 sequence is 14 residues long. The V and J ends lost 2 bases and 3 bases respectively, with 10 bases between them. CDR1 MNHEY and CDR2 SMNVEV come from the germline V gene (reference sequence). CDR3 sequence reads: CASSLDHTDTEAFF. The CDR3, as DNA: TGTGCCAGCAGTTTAGACCACACGGACACTGAAGCTTTCTTT.

This clonotype appeared many times. The gene calls are TRBV28 and TRBJ2-3; 12 nucleotides match TRBD2. With V trimmed by 3 bases and J by 3 bases, 13 bases remained unmatched. Germline CDR1 and CDR2: MDHEN and SYDVKM. This CDR3 spans 19 amino acids. The CDR3 nucleotides read TGTGCCAGCAGTTTGTTGCTAGCGGGGGGGCCTGGGGCAACAGATACGCAGTATTTT. Protein: CASSLLLAGGPGATDTQYF. The complete variable domain, with remaining parts taken from reference TRBV28 and TRBJ2-3, reads DVKVTQSSRYLVKRTGEKVFLECVQDMDHENMFWYRQDPGLGLRLIYFSYDVKMKEKGDIPEGYSVSREKKERFSLILESASTNQTSMYLCASSLLLAGGPGATDTQYFGPGTRLTVL.

A single count supports this clonotype. The V and J genes are TRBV29-1 and TRBJ2-7; TRBD1 agrees at 10 bases. Per germline, CDR1 SQVTM and CDR2 ANQGSEA. The V and J ends lost 3 bases and 5 bases, in that order; junction bases with no gene match: 7. This CDR3 region has 14 residues. In nucleotides, the CDR3 is TGCAGCGTTGATAGGGGGACAGGGGTTAACGAGCAGTACTTC. Residues: CSVDRGTGVNEQYF.

This clonotype was observed a few times. The rearrangement uses TRBV6-1 and TRBJ1-5; D unresolved. Trimming shortened V by 1 base and J by 0 bases, and 10 bases separated the two germline ends. Germline assignment: CDR1 MNHNS and CDR2 SASEGT. This CDR3 region has 16 residues. The CDR3 bases are TGTGCCAGCAGTGAAGAGGGTCCCTATAGCAATCAGCCCCAGCATTTT. It codes for CASSEEGPYSNQPQHF.

This clonotype showed up just a few times. This chain links TRBV7-9 with TRBJ1-1, with 7 bases matching TRBD1. V shed 4 bases, J shed 2 bases, and the junction held 7 bases outside the gene matches. Germline CDR1 SEHNR, CDR2 FQNEAQ (reference sequence). The CDR3 extends over 15 amino acids. Written as DNA, the CDR3 is TGTGCCAGCAGCTCGCGGGACAGCAGTAACACTGAAGCTTTCTTT. This encodes CASSSRDSSNTEAFF.

At least ten counts were recorded for this clonotype. J is TRBJ2-7 and V is TRBV12-3 or TRBV12-4; D is undetermined. V was shortened by 11 bases and J by 0 bases, with 14 bases between the two germline ends. There are 13 residues in the CDR3. CDR3 protein: CASSRSASYEQYF. CDR3 nucleotide sequence: TGTGCCTCATCCCGAAGCGCCTCCTACGAGCAGTACTTC.

A remark on this clonotype: One junction end does not reproduce the germline sequence, and a read error may be involved. V and J are TRBV15 and TRBJ2-7, with D possibly matching TRBD1 (7 bases). CDR3 length: 14 amino acids. CDR1 and CDR2 from the germline V gene are LNHNV and YYDKDF (reference sequence). The CDR3 region has the DNA TGTGCCACCAGCAGAGAATCGGAGGCGGAGGGGGCAATTTTC. Its translation: CATSRESEAEGAIF.

This clonotype showed up many times. The rearrangement uses TRBV29-1 and TRBJ1-2, with D uncertain. Trimming stripped 4 bases from V and 4 bases from J, with 13 bases between. The germline CDR1 and CDR2 sequences are SQVTM and ANQGSEA. This CDR3 has 13 amino acids. CDR3 sequence: CSVGWAEGYGYTF. The CDR3 DNA reads as TGCAGCGTTGGTTGGGCAGAGGGCTATGGCTACACCTTC.

The chain employs TRBV19 and TRBJ1-4; 10 bases agree with TRBD1. Unmatched junction bases numbered 3, after V lost 5 bases and J lost 6 bases. The CDR3 runs to 14 residues. CDR1 LNHDA and CDR2 SQIVND come from the germline V gene (reference sequence). CDR3 amino acids: CASSPGQGDEKLFF. The CDR3, as DNA: TGTGCCAGTAGTCCCGGACAGGGGGATGAAAAACTGTTTTTT. Variable domain in full (rest from reference TRBV19 and TRBJ1-4): DGGITQSPKYLFRKEGQNVTLSCEQNLNHDAMYWYRQDPGQGLRLIYYSQIVNDFQKGDIAEGYSVSREKKESFPLTVTSAQKNPTAFYLCASSPGQGDEKLFFGSGTQLSVL.

This clonotype has more than one count but fewer than ten. V gene TRBV6-2 or TRBV6-3 combines with J gene TRBJ1-5; D gene unclear. Germline-derived CDR1 and CDR2 are MNHEY and SVGEGT. This CDR3 is built from 17 residues. Trimming took off 2 bases at V and 3 bases at J, with 17 bases between the two ends. In DNA form, the CDR3 reads TGTGCCAGCAGTTACCTTTTACCCGTCGGAGACAATCAGCCCCAGCATTTT. As protein: CASSYLLPVGDNQPQHF.

This clonotype was recorded at least ten times. CDR3 loop: CASNRDRAYEQYF. The CDR3 coding sequence is TGTGCCAGCAACCGGGACAGGGCTTACGAGCAGTACTTC. The rearrangement links TRBV28 to TRBJ2-7; TRBD1 matches 9 bases. CDR1 and CDR2 from the germline V gene are MDHEN and SYDVKM. This CDR3 has 13 residues. The ends lost 7 bases at V and 4 bases at J; junction bases unmatched: 5.

The V gene is TRBV15, the J gene TRBJ1-2, with D perhaps matching TRBD1 (5 bases). Trimming stripped 1 base from V and 8 bases from J, with 20 bases between. CDR3 length equals 16 residues. Germline lookup yields CDR1 LNHNV and CDR2 YYDKDF (reference sequence). The CDR3 coding sequence is TGTGCCACCAGCAGAGGCCCGGGGACCCGCGAGAGGGGCTACACCTTC. Protein sequence: CATSRGPGTRERGYTF.